These T cell receptor beta chains were read from a single sample in a study of blood T cells in healthy people across ages. TCRdb reprocessed the 5' RACE reads with MiXCR, giving one entry per CDR3 protein. This table has over 950,000 distinct CDR3 sequences, less than 45% appearing once. The sample comprised blood. The receptors here all came from a man aged 18 to 30 in good health. CDR3s include the opening cysteine and the closing phenylalanine or tryptophan. D genes are given only for firm matches. Clone size, where shown, is once, few, many, or a class for clones that have expanded.

d_gene	v_gene	j_gene	abundance	CDR3nt	CDR3aa
TRBD1	TRBV28	TRBJ2-3	-	TGTGCCAGCAGCACCGGGACAGGGGGCCGGGCAGATACGCAGTATTTT	CASSTGTGGRADTQYF
-	TRBV7-9	TRBJ1-1	-	TGTGCCAGCAGCTTACGACAAGCGAACACTGAAGCTTTCTTT	CASSLRQANTEAFF
-	TRBV6-6	TRBJ2-5	-	TGTGCCAGCAGTTACGGGCAGCTTCAAGAGACCCAGTACTTC	CASSYGQLQETQYF
-	TRBV6-2/TRBV6-3	TRBJ2-5	-	TGTGCCAGCAGCACCTTTCCACAGACTAGAACCCAAGAGACCCAGTACTTC	CASSTFPQTRTQETQYF
-	TRBV27	TRBJ1-2	-	TGTGCCAGCAGTGTGCCCGCCGGGGGTGGCTACACCTTC	CASSVPAGGGYTF
-	TRBV2	TRBJ2-1	few	TGTGCCAGCAGTGCAGCTACCTACAATGAGCAGTTCTTC	CASSAATYNEQFF
-	TRBV15	TRBJ2-5	-	TGTGCCACCAGCAGATCCCGGGTGGAGACCCAGTACTTC	CATSRSRVETQYF
TRBD1	TRBV2	TRBJ2-3	few	TGTGCCAGCAGTGAGGACAGGGGGATAGATACGCAGTATTTT	CASSEDRGIDTQYF
-	TRBV7-9	TRBJ1-2	many	TGTGCCAGCAGCACCCACGGGGGAGGGGTCTATGGCTACACCTTC	CASSTHGGGVYGYTF
-	TRBV9	TRBJ1-2	-	TGTGCCAGCAGCGGACCGGGGCGGGTCTATGGCTACACCTTC	CASSGPGRVYGYTF
TRBD1	TRBV4-2	TRBJ1-1	few	TGTGCCAGCAGCCCAGACAGGGGGCGAATCACTGAAGCTTTCTTT	CASSPDRGRITEAFF
TRBD1	TRBV7-2	TRBJ1-5	-	TGTGCCAGCACCAACCAGGGGGCGAGGCAGCCCCAGCATTTT	CASTNQGARQPQHF
TRBD2	TRBV20-1	TRBJ2-1	-	TGCAGTGCAGGGGAGGGCAATGAGCAGTTCTTC	CSAGEGNEQFF
-	TRBV7-9	TRBJ2-7	-	TGTGCCAGCAGCTTCCAGGTTTGGGACCGGGGATTCTACGAGCAGTACTTC	CASSFQVWDRGFYEQYF
-	TRBV4-3	TRBJ1-6	-	TGCGCCAGCAGCCAAGATTTCCCGAGCTCCTATAATTCACCCCTCCACTTT	CASSQDFPSSYNSPLHF
-	TRBV9	TRBJ2-1	-	TGTGCCAGCAGCGTAGAGGACAGTAGAAATGGGCAGTTCTTC	CASSVEDSRNGQFF
-	TRBV10-3	TRBJ1-1	few	TGTGCCATCAGTTCCGGGTTTGAAGCTTTCTTT	CAISSGFEAFF
TRBD1	TRBV20-1	TRBJ1-5	-	TGCAGTGCTAGAGCCTGGACAGGGGAAGAGAGCAATCAGCCCCAGCATTTT	CSARAWTGEESNQPQHF
-	TRBV2	TRBJ2-7	-	TGTGCCAGCAGTGAGCGGGCCGTAGTGCCCAATGAGCAGTACTTC	CASSERAVVPNEQYF
-	TRBV9	TRBJ1-1	-	TGTGCCAGCAGCTTGGGACACGACACTGAAGCTTTCTTT	CASSLGHDTEAFF
-	TRBV4-3	TRBJ2-3	few	TGCGCCAGCAGCCAACCTACCCCAGATACGCAGTATTTT	CASSQPTPDTQYF
TRBD1	TRBV5-1	TRBJ2-1	once	TGCGCCAGCAGCTCTCGCCTGCCAGGGACAGGGGATTACAATGAGCAGTTCTTC	CASSSRLPGTGDYNEQFF
-	TRBV7-3	TRBJ1-1	few	TGTGCCAGCAGCTTAATAAAGGGTTCAGGCACTGAAGCTTTCTTT	CASSLIKGSGTEAFF
-	TRBV4-2	TRBJ2-3	-	TGTGCCAGCAGCCCCCCTGGGGCGGGGAGCACAGATACGCAGTATTTT	CASSPPGAGSTDTQYF
-	TRBV6-6	TRBJ1-2	few	TGTGCCAGCAGTTACGACAGCCTAGCGTCGTATGGCTACACCTTC	CASSYDSLASYGYTF
-	TRBV6-5	TRBJ2-2	few	TGTGCCAGCAGTTACCCGGGGGCCGGGGAGCTGTTTTTT	CASSYPGAGELFF
-	TRBV19	TRBJ1-2	few	TGTGCCAGTAGTCGGGCAGATTTTAACTATGGCTACACCTTC	CASSRADFNYGYTF
-	TRBV7-3	TRBJ2-1	few	TGTGCCAGCAGCTTAAGGTGGGCCGGGGAGCAGTTCTTC	CASSLRWAGEQFF
TRBD1	TRBV9	TRBJ2-1	-	TGTGCCAGCAGCTCTGGACAGGGGGTGCTCAATGAGCAGTTCTTC	CASSSGQGVLNEQFF
-	TRBV29-1	TRBJ2-2	-	TGCAGCGTTGCCAGCGACGGCGGGGAGCTGTTTTTT	CSVASDGGELFF
-	TRBV5-1	TRBJ1-1	many	TGCGCCAGCAGCTCCCGTACGGTGAACACTGAAGCTTTCTTT	CASSSRTVNTEAFF
-	TRBV7-2	TRBJ2-3	-	TGTGCCAGCAGCTCAAGAGGGGGGGCCGGGACAGATACGCAGTATTTT	CASSSRGGAGTDTQYF
TRBD1	TRBV28	TRBJ2-7	-	TGTGCCAGCAGTCCCCCTACAGGGGGCGAGCAGTACTTC	CASSPPTGGEQYF
-	TRBV5-1	TRBJ1-2	-	TGCGCCAGCAGCGTGGACCGGGTCTATGGCTACACCTTC	CASSVDRVYGYTF
TRBD1	TRBV6-5	TRBJ1-1	few	TGTGCCAGCAGTTTAGGCCCCGGGACAGGGGGTGAAGCTTTCTTT	CASSLGPGTGGEAFF
-	TRBV10-3	TRBJ1-5	-	TGTGCCATCAGACAGGGTTCAGATCAGCCCCAGCATTTT	CAIRQGSDQPQHF
-	TRBV27	TRBJ2-5	-	TGTGCCAGCAGTTTATCCGGGATAACTCCCCAAGAGACCCAGTACTTC	CASSLSGITPQETQYF
TRBD1	TRBV20-1	TRBJ2-3	few	TGCAGTGCTAGAGATCTAGGGGGCGGTAGCACAGATACGCAGTATTTT	CSARDLGGGSTDTQYF
-	TRBV7-3	TRBJ2-3	few	TGTGCCAGCAGCTTAACGCGGAGCTTCTCTCCAGATACGCAGTATTTT	CASSLTRSFSPDTQYF
-	TRBV4-2	TRBJ2-7	-	TGTGCCAGCAGCGCCCCAGGCTACGAGCAGTACTTC	CASSAPGYEQYF
-	TRBV27	TRBJ1-2	-	TGTGCCAGCAGGGGTCCGCAGCGCGGCGGTGGGTATGGCTACACCTTC	CASRGPQRGGGYGYTF
TRBD2	TRBV6-2/TRBV6-3	TRBJ2-1	-	TGTGCCAGCAGCCAGGTAGATTCGACTAGCGTCGCGTTCTTC	CASSQVDSTSVAFF
-	TRBV6-2/TRBV6-3	TRBJ2-3	few	TGTGCCAGCAGTTACGGGAGACAGGATACGCAGTATTTT	CASSYGRQDTQYF
TRBD1	TRBV20-1	TRBJ2-7	-	TGCAGCTCCTCCGACAGGGGGATGAGCGAGCAGTACTTC	CSSSDRGMSEQYF
TRBD1	TRBV15	TRBJ2-5	-	TGTGCCACCAGCCCGCGGACAGGGTTGGGAAACAATGAGCAGTACTTC	CATSPRTGLGNNEQYF
-	TRBV9	TRBJ1-1	once	TGTGCCAGCAGCATGGGGACAACCAACACTGAAGCTTTCTTT	CASSMGTTNTEAFF
-	TRBV2	TRBJ2-1	few	TGTGCCAGCAACCTTCTGGGGGGTGTTGAGCAGTTCTTC	CASNLLGGVEQFF
-	TRBV6-1	TRBJ2-3	-	TGTGCCAGCAGTGAAGGGGAGGTAGATACGCAGTATTTT	CASSEGEVDTQYF